The rows below give T cell receptor beta chains drawn from one sample of a study of blood T cell repertoires in COVID-19. The repertoire was sequenced with immunoSEQ multiplex PCR; TCRdb's copy has only in-frame clones and lacks some. This sample has fewer than 250,000 clones, with 75% to 90% found just once. The sequenced sample was PBMCs or T cells enriched from blood (not recorded which). Receptors were obtained from a middle-aged man who had been exposed to COVID-19. Each CDR3 is given with its conserved first and last residue. A D gene is named only where the DNA matches it firmly. Size is stated for part of the rows, as once, few or many counts, or as a class when the clone is expanded.

cdr3_nt cdr3_aa j_call clone_size d_call v_call
TGTGCCAGCAGCCAGTGGCGGGAGTTTCTCAATGAGCAGTTCTTC CASSQWREFLNEQFF TRBJ2-1 - TRBD2 TRBV4-2
TGTGCCAGCAGCCTGGGGACAGGGGCCTACAATGAGCAGTTCTTC CASSLGTGAYNEQFF TRBJ2-1 few TRBD1 TRBV11-2
TGCGCCAGCAGCTTGCTCAGTCTTAACTATGGCTACACCTTC CASSLLSLNYGYTF TRBJ1-2 - - TRBV5-1
TGTGCCAGCTCACCAGGGATGGGAGATCAGCCCCAGCATTTT CASSPGMGDQPQHF TRBJ1-5 - - TRBV18
TGTGCCAGCAGCTTGGAGGCGGATCCCAATCAGCCCCAGCATTTT CASSLEADPNQPQHF TRBJ1-5 - - TRBV5-5
TGCGCCGGCGGGGGGCCGACAGGGCGTTCGAACACTGAAGCTTTCTTT CAGGGPTGRSNTEAFF TRBJ1-1 - TRBD1 TRBV23-1
TGTGCCAGCAGTATGGACAGGGTTTACGGTGGCTACACCTTC CASSMDRVYGGYTF TRBJ1-2 - TRBD1 TRBV3-1/TRBV3-2
TGTGCCAGCAGTACTACTCCTGCAACTAATGAAAAACTGTTTTTT CASSTTPATNEKLFF TRBJ1-4 - - TRBV13
TGTGCCAGCTCAGAGACAGGGGGTCTCACTGAAGCTTTCTTT CASSETGGLTEAFF TRBJ1-1 - TRBD1 TRBV18
TGTGCCAGCAGTATAGCGGGAGGAAGAGGAGATACGCAGTATTTT CASSIAGGRGDTQYF TRBJ2-3 - TRBD2 TRBV6-5
TGCAGCGTTGAGGGGGCAGGGGGGATCTACGAGCAGTACTTC CSVEGAGGIYEQYF TRBJ2-7 - - TRBV29-1
TGTGCCAGCAGACCTCCGGGACTACAACAAGAGACCCAGTACTTC CASRPPGLQQETQYF TRBJ2-5 - TRBD2 TRBV7-2
TGTGCCAGCAGCTTAGGGACAGGGAGAGGAAACACCATATATTTT CASSLGTGRGNTIYF TRBJ1-3 - TRBD1 TRBV11-2
TGTGCCAGCATCCCTAAAACCACCACGGGGGAGCTGTTTTTT CASIPKTTTGELFF TRBJ2-2 once - TRBV7-9
TGTGCCAGTAGTATGGGGCAGTTGACCTATCAGCCCCAGCATTTT CASSMGQLTYQPQHF TRBJ1-5 - - TRBV19
TGTGCCAGCTCACCCGACAGTAACTTTGGTTCACCCCTCCACTTT CASSPDSNFGSPLHF TRBJ1-6 - - TRBV18
TGTGCCATCAGTACTCAGGGGCGGGATCAGCCCCAGCATTTT CAISTQGRDQPQHF TRBJ1-5 - - TRBV10-3
TGTGCCAGCAGCCTTTTAGGGACTAGCGGGAGGGTATCCTACAATGAGCAGTTCTTC CASSLLGTSGRVSYNEQFF TRBJ2-1 once TRBD2 TRBV7-8
TGTGCCAGCAGCTTAGGGGCCAGAAACTATGGCTACACCTTC CASSLGARNYGYTF TRBJ1-2 - - TRBV7-9
TGTGCCAGCAGTTTCGCAGGGAACACTGAAGCTTTCTTT CASSFAGNTEAFF TRBJ1-1 - - TRBV12-3/TRBV12-4
TGTGCCAGCGAACCGGGACTAGCGGAAGAGACCCAGTACTTC CASEPGLAEETQYF TRBJ2-5 - TRBD2 TRBV9
TGTGCCAGCAGCTTAGAGGGCCCATACTCTGGAAACACCATATATTTT CASSLEGPYSGNTIYF TRBJ1-3 - - TRBV11-2
TGTGCCAGCAGCTTCAGGGAAACTGAAGCTTTCTTT CASSFRETEAFF TRBJ1-1 once - TRBV11-2
TGCGCCAGCAGCTTGGGGGGAGGCCTCGAGCAGTACTTC CASSLGGGLEQYF TRBJ2-7 once - TRBV5-1
TGCGCCAGCAGGCGCGGACAGCTATCTGGAAACACCATATATTTT CASRRGQLSGNTIYF TRBJ1-3 once - TRBV5-1
TGTGCCAGCAGCCAATTCCAGGGGGCTGGCGAGCAGTACTTC CASSQFQGAGEQYF TRBJ2-7 many TRBD1 TRBV3-1/TRBV3-2
TGTGCCAGCAGTTCCGGGGGAATCTATAATTCACCCCTCCACTTT CASSSGGIYNSPLHF TRBJ1-6 - - TRBV28
TGTGCCAGCAGCCCCCTACCAGCGGGAGACCAAGAGACCCAGTACTTC CASSPLPAGDQETQYF TRBJ2-5 - TRBD2 TRBV5-4
TGTGCCAGCTCACCACGGACAGACACCGGGGAGCTGTTTTTT CASSPRTDTGELFF TRBJ2-2 - - TRBV18
TGTGCCAGTAGTACTCGGCGGGACGGAATAGGCTATGGCTACACCTTC CASSTRRDGIGYGYTF TRBJ1-2 once - TRBV19
TGTGCCATCACAGAGGGCTCTGGAAACACCATATATTTT CAITEGSGNTIYF TRBJ1-3 - - TRBV10-3
TGTGCCAGCAGCTCCGGGACAGACACTGAAGCTTTCTTT CASSSGTDTEAFF TRBJ1-1 - TRBD1 TRBV11-3
TGTGCCAGCAGCCAAGGACTAGCGGAAGCATGGGATACGCAGTATTTT CASSQGLAEAWDTQYF TRBJ2-3 - TRBD2 TRBV4-2